The clone carrying this T cell receptor (beta chain) was recorded once. Antigen unknown. The CDR3 is 14 residues long. Germline V gene data show CDR1 as SGHRS and CDR2 as YFSETQ. Trimming stripped 4 bases from V and 2 bases from J, with 13 bases between. The data originate from a study of shared clonotypes between healthy human individuals. The study's findings and limits: Generally, naive subsets (rather than memory subsets) showed larger estimated richness. Naive CD4 clonotypes overlapped across a handful of donors at about 5.3%. Sampling covered blood only; tissue repertoires likely differ.

The method was immunoSEQ multiplex PCR; TCRdb's version includes in-frame clones alone and lacks a portion of them. Of some 1,400,000 clones listed, approximately 96% are singletons. The TCR was taken from a man aged 25-40 years in good health. The J gene is TRBJ2-7, the V gene TRBV5-1; D might be TRBD2 (6 bases). The specimen was naive CD4+ T cells sorted from blood. Subset specified: CD45RA+ positively selected. CDR3 in DNA: TGCGCCAGCAGCGCAAGGGACTCAACCTACGAGCAGTACTTC. Translating it yields CASSARDSTYEQYF.